Here is one T cell receptor (beta chain) with its context. This sample is part of a study of technical replicates of blood from several donors. Data came from immunoSEQ multiplex PCR; TCRdb stores just in-frame clones and leaves some out. Here the sample spans over 65,000 clones, around 97% being singletons. With 6 bases clipped from V and 6 bases from J, the junction kept 7 bases outside the gene matches. The CDR3 is 14 residues long. CDR1 MNHNY and CDR2 SVGAGI come from the germline V gene (reference sequence). The sample comprised T cells isolated from PBMCs. This receptor was obtained from a human donor in good health. This chain joins TRBV6-6 and TRBJ1-4; 7 bases align to TRBD1. The CDR3 spells CASRGWDRDEKLFF. In DNA form, the CDR3 reads TGTGCCAGCAGGGGGTGGGACAGAGATGAAAAACTGTTTTTT.